This is a list of T cell receptor beta chains from one sample in a study of a mutant IDH1 vaccine in newly diagnosed glioma. Which antigens these TCRs recognize remains unknown. Using immunoSEQ multiplex PCR, the repertoire was profiled, and TCRdb retains in-frame clones only, with some absent. The table has about 40,000 clones, roughly nine tenths seen once. Sequenced material: PBMCs, taken from a glioma patient whose treatment included an IDH1 peptide vaccine. Source of these receptors: a man aged 45-60 years with glioma. The CDR3 runs from the conserved cysteine through the conserved F or W. D genes are given only for firm matches. Clone size is given for some rows only: seen once, a few or many times, or a class if the clone is expanded.

d_call	v_call	clone_size	j_call	cdr3_nt	cdr3_aa
NA	TRBV5-1	NA	TRBJ1-3	TGCGCCAGCAGCAGGCGGGGGAGCTCTGGAAACACCATATATTTT	CASSRRGSSGNTIYF
TRBD1	TRBV5-1	NA	TRBJ2-5	TGCGCCAGCAGCTCGGGACAGCCCCCGGAGACCCAGTACTTC	CASSSGQPPETQYF
NA	TRBV15	NA	TRBJ2-7	TGTGCCACCAGCAGAGATTTTGGGCGGCCTGGCTACGAGCAGTACTTC	CATSRDFGRPGYEQYF
TRBD2	TRBV4-3	NA	TRBJ2-3	TGCGCCAGCAGCCAAGCTAGCGGGGGGGGCACAGATACGCAGTATTTT	CASSQASGGGTDTQYF
TRBD2	TRBV27	NA	TRBJ2-3	TGTGCCAGCAGTCCATACGGGGGGTTCGCAGATACGCAGTATTTT	CASSPYGGFADTQYF
NA	TRBV19	NA	TRBJ1-2	TGTGCCAGTAGTATAGGTAGTTGGACGGCGAACTATGGCTACACCTTC	CASSIGSWTANYGYTF
NA	TRBV4-1	NA	TRBJ1-1	TGCGCCAGCAGCCAAGGGCACAGGGACGCTGAAGCTTTCTTT	CASSQGHRDAEAFF
NA	TRBV18	NA	TRBJ2-3	TGTGCCAGCTCACAGGCTGGCTGGACAGATACGCAGTATTTT	CASSQAGWTDTQYF
TRBD1	TRBV2	once	TRBJ1-3	TGTGCCAGCGGGAGGGACAGGGCTGGAAACACCATATATTTT	CASGRDRAGNTIYF
NA	TRBV15	NA	TRBJ2-1	TGTGCCACCAGCAGACACTATAGCTCCTACAATGAGCAGTTCTTC	CATSRHYSSYNEQFF
TRBD1	TRBV2	NA	TRBJ1-5	TGTGCCAGCAGTGCTTACTCAGGGGGGGATCAGCCCCAGCATTTT	CASSAYSGGDQPQHF
TRBD1	TRBV7-9	NA	TRBJ2-7	TGTGCCAGCAGCGGACAGGGTTACGAGCAGTACTTC	CASSGQGYEQYF
NA	TRBV4-1	once	TRBJ2-1	TGCGCCAGCAGTCGCGGCCTGGCTAGCGCTAGCAATGAGCAGTTCTTC	CASSRGLASASNEQFF
NA	TRBV19	NA	TRBJ1-1	TGTGCCAGTAGTATAGGTGAGGGGCCCACTGAAGCTTTCTTT	CASSIGEGPTEAFF
NA	TRBV4-1	NA	TRBJ2-3	TGCGCCAGCAGCAACTTCAGGGGGGACCCCACAGATACGCAGTATTTT	CASSNFRGDPTDTQYF
NA	TRBV4-3	few	TRBJ1-1	TGCGCCAGCAGCCAAGATAGCAAGGGGCGGAACACTGAAGCTTTCTTT	CASSQDSKGRNTEAFF
NA	TRBV4-2	NA	TRBJ1-6	TGTGCCAGCAGCCAAGATCCGTCTGGGAATTCACCCCTCCACTTT	CASSQDPSGNSPLHF
NA	TRBV7-2	NA	TRBJ1-1	TGTGCCAGCAGGTGGGGACTCAACACTGAAGCTTTCTTT	CASRWGLNTEAFF
TRBD2	TRBV2	NA	TRBJ2-7	TGTGCCAGCAACACGGGACTAAACCCACTCGAGCAGTACTTC	CASNTGLNPLEQYF
TRBD2	TRBV7-6	NA	TRBJ2-7	TGTGCCAGCAGCTCCTCTTGGAGCGGGAGTAGGAACGAGCAGTACTTC	CASSSSWSGSRNEQYF
TRBD2	TRBV4-1	NA	TRBJ2-3	TGCGCCAGCAGCCAAGATACGTCTAGCGGTTTCACAGATACGCAGTATTTT	CASSQDTSSGFTDTQYF
NA	TRBV2	NA	TRBJ1-2	TGTGCCAGCAAAAGATCGTCCTATGGCTACACCTTC	CASKRSSYGYTF
NA	TRBV28	NA	TRBJ2-3	TGTGCCACCGCACAGGGTAGTACAGATACGCAGTATTTT	CATAQGSTDTQYF
NA	TRBV13	NA	TRBJ1-5	TGTGCCAGCACCCGTGGGGTGAATCAGCCCCAGCATTTT	CASTRGVNQPQHF
NA	TRBV6-4	NA	TRBJ1-1	TGTGCCAGCAGTGACCGGGGGAACACTGAAGCTTTCTTT	CASSDRGNTEAFF
TRBD1	TRBV6-5	once	TRBJ2-7	TGTGCCAGCAAGGGGACAGGGGAGTCCTACGAGCAGTACTTC	CASKGTGESYEQYF
NA	TRBV5-1	NA	TRBJ2-6	TGCGCCAGCAGCTTTAGAAGCTCTGGGGCCAACGTCCTGACTTTC	CASSFRSSGANVLTF
NA	TRBV10-2	once	TRBJ2-2	TGCGCCAGCAGTAGGCAGTCCACCGGGGAGCTGTTTTTT	CASSRQSTGELFF
NA	TRBV6-5	NA	TRBJ1-2	TGTGCCAGCAGTTACTCCATACCCTTGCTAGGCTATGGCTACACCTTC	CASSYSIPLLGYGYTF
TRBD2	TRBV4-2	NA	TRBJ2-2	TGTGCCAGCAGCCAGGAAAGCGGGGGAAACACCGGGGAGCTGTTTTTT	CASSQESGGNTGELFF
NA	TRBV18	once	TRBJ2-2	TGTGCCAGCTCACCGGGTAGGGGACCGAACACCGGGGAGCTGTTTTTT	CASSPGRGPNTGELFF
NA	TRBV6-5	NA	TRBJ1-5	TGTGCCAGCAGTTACTCGAGAGGCAATCAGCCCCAGCATTTT	CASSYSRGNQPQHF
NA	TRBV30	NA	TRBJ1-2	TGTGCCTGGAAAGGGGGGGCAGACTATGGCTACACCTTC	CAWKGGADYGYTF
TRBD1	TRBV6-4	NA	TRBJ1-5	TGTGCCAGCAGTGAGGGACAGGGCAATCAGCCCCAGCATTTT	CASSEGQGNQPQHF
TRBD2	TRBV5-1	NA	TRBJ2-3	TGCGCCAGCAGCTTGGCTTTACTAGCGGGAGGCCGAAGCACAGATACGCAGTATTTT	CASSLALLAGGRSTDTQYF
NA	TRBV7-2	once	TRBJ1-4	TGTGCCAGCAGCTTAGAGACCTTTGAAAAACTGTTTTTT	CASSLETFEKLFF
NA	TRBV7-8	NA	TRBJ1-2	TGTGCCAGCAGCCAAGGGACGTCGCGCTATGGCTACACCTTC	CASSQGTSRYGYTF
NA	TRBV15	NA	TRBJ1-6	TGTGCCACCAGCAGGGCAAACTATAATTCACCCCTCCACTTT	CATSRANYNSPLHF